Reported below is one TCR beta chain. Its target is not known. This entry is derived from a study of T cell responses to AZD1222 COVID-19 vaccine. Study results and limitations: CD4 TCRs linked to vaccination spanned spike, dominating at 160-218 and 743-854. Only after the peak T cell response were repertoires sampled.

The CDR3 runs to 13 residues. V shed 3 bases and J shed 9 bases, with 12 bases lying between them. The repertoire was sequenced with immunoSEQ multiplex PCR; TCRdb's copy has only in-frame clones and lacks some. The sample has 180,000 or so clones; roughly 91% are singletons. The sequence derives from an adult who received the MenACWY meningococcal vaccine as a control. The genes are TRBV12-3 or TRBV12-4 and TRBJ1-5; D is undetermined. The specimen comprised peripheral blood, sampled 28 days after the second dose of the MenACWY control vaccine. The CDR3 region is CASSLAGERPQHF. The CDR3 DNA sequence: TGTGCCAGCAGTTTGGCAGGCGAACGGCCCCAGCATTTT.